Following are 9 T cell receptor beta chains from one sample sequenced in a study of early T cells in non-severe SARS-CoV-2 infection. TCRdb passed the 5' RACE reads through MiXCR, listing each CDR3 protein once. The data contain tens of thousands of distinct CDR3 sequences, 4.8% of them singletons. The specimen sequenced was whole blood. Receptor source: an adult who was a healthcare worker with PCR-confirmed SARS-CoV-2 infection or an uninfected control (not recorded which).

This clonotype appeared many times. The rearrangement uses TRBV2 and TRBJ1-2; D remains unclear. The CDR3 contains 12 residues. From germline, CDR1 is SNHLY and CDR2 FYNNEI. Trimming stripped 5 bases from V and 4 bases from J, with 8 bases between. The CDR3: CASSQDLYGYTF. The CDR3 DNA reads as TGTGCCAGCAGTCAGGACCTCTATGGCTACACCTTC.

There are many counts of this clonotype. The chain carries TRBV29-1 and TRBJ2-5, with D tentatively TRBD2 (5 bases). V lost 4 bases to trimming and J lost 5 bases, with 11 bases between them. CDR3 length: 12 residues. Germline CDR1 and CDR2: SQVTM and ANQGSEA. This CDR3 reads CSVAGVGETQYF. The CDR3, as DNA: TGCAGCGTTGCCGGGGTTGGGGAGACCCAGTACTTC. Variable domain in full (rest from reference TRBV29-1 and TRBJ2-5): SAVISQKPSRDICQRGTSLTIQCQVDSQVTMMFWYRQQPGQSLTLIATANQGSEATYESGFVIDKFPISRPNLTFSTLTVSNMSPEDSSIYLCSVAGVGETQYFGPGTRLLVL.

Ten or more counts support this clonotype. This chain uses TRBV28 with TRBJ1-1, with D unresolved. The CDR3 covers 11 residues. The V gene lost 5 bases and the J gene lost 8 bases, with 9 bases spanning the gap. Germline CDR1 MDHEN, CDR2 SYDVKM. The CDR3 here is CASSPREEAFF. CDR3 in DNA: TGTGCCAGCAGTCCTAGGGAAGAAGCTTTCTTT.

There are a few counts of this clonotype. This rearrangement joins TRBV7-3 to TRBJ2-1; 13 bases map to TRBD2. This CDR3 contains 15 residues. CDR1 and CDR2 from the germline V gene are SGHTA and FQGTGA. The V gene end was trimmed by 4 bases and the J gene end by 4 bases; junction bases not matched to a gene: 1. The CDR3 DNA sequence: TGTGCCAGCAGCTGGGGACTAGCGGGATACAATGAGCAGTTCTTC. Encoded protein: CASSWGLAGYNEQFF.

This clonotype was counted a few times. The V gene is TRBV6-6, the J gene TRBJ2-3, with D tentatively TRBD1 or TRBD2 (5 bases each). The CDR3 totals 16 residues. CDR1 and CDR2 (germline): MNHNY, SVGAGI (reference sequence). With 2 bases removed from V and 1 base from J, the gap between germline ends came to 13 bases. The CDR3, as DNA: TGTGCCAGCAGTTACGAGGGACGGAAGGGCACAGATACGCAGTATTTT. This translates into CASSYEGRKGTDTQYF.

This clonotype was seen repeatedly, ten times or more. This chain links TRBV18 with TRBJ2-3, with unresolved D. This CDR3 region has 12 residues. Germline-derived CDR1 and CDR2 are KGHSH and LQKENI. V shed 1 base and J shed 1 base, with 0 bases lying between them. For the CDR3, the DNA is TGTGCCAGCTCACCACGCACAGATACGCAGTATTTT. This sequence encodes CASSPRTDTQYF.

In its sample, this clonotype was seen many times. The chain is built from TRBV7-9 and TRBJ2-1; D unclear. Germline-derived CDR1 and CDR2 are SEHNR and FQNEAQ (reference sequence). Trimming removed 4 bases at V and 1 base at J, with 11 bases between. The CDR3 covers 15 residues. CDR3 loop: CASSSSLVSYNEQFF. The DNA for the CDR3 is TGTGCCAGCAGCTCCTCCTTAGTTTCCTACAATGAGCAGTTCTTC.

In this sample, this clonotype turned up many times. The V and J genes are TRBV5-1 and TRBJ2-5; no reliable D call. V was cut by 0 bases and J by 2 bases, with 5 bases left in between. CDR1 SGHRS and CDR2 YFSETQ come from the germline V gene. This CDR3 has 13 residues. CDR3 DNA: TGCGCCAGCAGCTTGGGCACGCAAGAGACCCAGTACTTC. This encodes CASSLGTQETQYF.

This clonotype was counted a few times. CDR3 nucleotide sequence: TGCGCCAGCAGCCAAGCACCCTCGACTAGCGGGATAACCGGGGAGCTGTTTTTT. Its protein is CASSQAPSTSGITGELFF. The V gene is TRBV4-1, the J gene TRBJ2-2, with 11 bases matching TRBD2. The CDR3 covers 18 residues. Trimming cost V 1 base and J 5 bases; bases outside gene matches: 9. Germline V gene data show CDR1 as MGHRA and CDR2 as YSYEKL.